This T cell receptor beta chain was sequenced for a study of T cells after yellow fever vaccination (dated by TCRdb to the late 2010s). Regarding the complete study: Memory subsets (EM, EMRA, CM and Tscm) were sorted on a BD FACS Aria III using CD3, CD45RA, CCR7 and CD95 staining. Two healthy male donors, one aged 18 to 30 and one aged 30 to 40 years, made up the cohort. Libraries from fractions with low cell numbers were prepared with the SMART-Seq v4 Ultra Low Input RNA kit. Blood was drawn at multiple timepoints before and after primary and secondary immunization, with bulk PBMC replicates and cell subsets isolated. To follow T-cell clones before and after primary and booster YFV17D yellow fever vaccination, bulk TCR alpha and beta repertoires were sequenced over time. Memory subsets were sorted on days 0, 15 and 45 and at 18 months after primary vaccination, and on days 0, 15 and 45 after the 30-year booster. Beyond this particular receptor, the publication reports: After the booster, most of the clones that had expanded following primary vaccination were detected again (almost 98% of CD4 and roughly nine tenths of CD8), which suggests that memory was broadly maintained. Compared with the primary T-cell response, the secondary T-cell response was weaker but faster, peaking on day 5 rather than day 15. A small fraction of clonotypes appeared in both the CD4 and CD8 compartments, likely as a result of convergent recombination. On day 0, almost all vaccine-responding clonotypes were below detection in the sorted memory subsets. Because the study included only two donors, the extent to which the findings can be generalized is limited. Computational filtering was needed because FACS-sorted repertoires could contain abundant contaminating clonotypes from the bulk population.

The sequencer was an Illumina NovaSeq 6000. TCR cDNA was synthesized by 5'RACE template switching, which introduced a universal primer site and unique molecular identifiers. Priming for cDNA synthesis came from both the TCR alpha and TCR beta constant segments. Library amplification used two PCR steps, and the second PCR step added sample barcodes and sequencing adapters. Sequencing of libraries was done on Illumina HiSeq 2500 (2x100 bp) or NovaSeq (2x150 bp). The study's processing was this. Reads were demultiplexed and collapsed into UMI consensus sequences with MIGEC, and V(D)J alignment was performed with MiXCR. Vaccine-responding clonotypes were identified with edgeR using replicate PBMC samples, with FDR below 0.01 and a log2 fold change above 5 up to day 15 being required. Each bulk clonotype received a CD4 or CD8 identity based on whether the sequenced CD4 or CD8 repertoire contained that clonotype at higher abundance. Clonotype frequencies in memory subsets were weighted by FACS-sorted cell numbers to estimate each clone's distribution across memory phenotypes. The raw public data were reprocessed by TCRdb itself: fastp quality trimming at Q25, MiXCR clonotype calling, in-frame beta chains only. Duplicate CDR3 protein sequences are folded into a single record with the most common DNA and genes. The V and J calls were determined by TCRdb, not by the authors. Across this sample there are 45,000 to 75,000 distinct CDR3 sequences, with 5.7% seen only once. The leading ten clones occupy less than 40% of the sample.

This clonotype was picked up many times. No qualities accompany the bases; no much larger clone lies one base away. This sample's treatment or condition label indicates: live attenuated yellow fever vaccine strain. A standard Ficoll-Paque protocol was used to isolate PBMCs from peripheral blood. For sorted memory subsets, RNA extraction was done with the RNeasy Micro Kit. Deletion took 1 base off V and 5 bases off J, with a span of 8 bases between the germline ends. In the germline V gene, CDR1 corresponds to LGHNA and CDR2 to YNFKEQ. From the cysteine through the phenylalanine, the CDR3 covers 13 amino acids. The entry retains the CDR3 DNA only, 39 bases that are in frame from base 1.

This clonotype originated in a man aged 18 to 30 who received the YFV17D yellow fever vaccine. The V and J genes are TRBV4-2 and TRBJ2-5; a tentative D match to TRBD2 spans 5 bases. The source was PBMCs, either bulk or a sorted T-cell subset (CD4+, CD8+, memory, or dextramer-sorted; not recorded which), collected on the day of the yellow fever booster vaccination. The CDR3: CASSQAGVETQYF. At the DNA level, the sequence is TGTGCCAGCAGCCAAGCCGGGGTCGAGACCCAGTACTTC.